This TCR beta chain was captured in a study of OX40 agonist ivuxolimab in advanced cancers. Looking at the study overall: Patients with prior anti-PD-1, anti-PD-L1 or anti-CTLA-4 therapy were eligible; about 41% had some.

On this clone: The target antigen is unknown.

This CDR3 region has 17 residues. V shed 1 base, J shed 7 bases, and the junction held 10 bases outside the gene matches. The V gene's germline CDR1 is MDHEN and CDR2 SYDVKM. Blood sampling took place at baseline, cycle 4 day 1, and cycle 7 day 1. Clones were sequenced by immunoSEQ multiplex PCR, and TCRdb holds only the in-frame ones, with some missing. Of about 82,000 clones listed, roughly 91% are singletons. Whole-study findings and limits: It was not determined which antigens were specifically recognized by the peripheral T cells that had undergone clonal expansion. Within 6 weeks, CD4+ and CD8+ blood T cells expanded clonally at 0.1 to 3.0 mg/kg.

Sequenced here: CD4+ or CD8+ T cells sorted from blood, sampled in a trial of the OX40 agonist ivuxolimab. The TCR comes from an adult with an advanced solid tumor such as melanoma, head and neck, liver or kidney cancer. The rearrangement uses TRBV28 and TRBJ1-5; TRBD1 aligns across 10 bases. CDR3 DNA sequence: TGTGCCAGCAGTTTATACCCCCAGACAGGGGGCGGACAGCCCCAGCATTTT. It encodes CASSLYPQTGGGQPQHF.